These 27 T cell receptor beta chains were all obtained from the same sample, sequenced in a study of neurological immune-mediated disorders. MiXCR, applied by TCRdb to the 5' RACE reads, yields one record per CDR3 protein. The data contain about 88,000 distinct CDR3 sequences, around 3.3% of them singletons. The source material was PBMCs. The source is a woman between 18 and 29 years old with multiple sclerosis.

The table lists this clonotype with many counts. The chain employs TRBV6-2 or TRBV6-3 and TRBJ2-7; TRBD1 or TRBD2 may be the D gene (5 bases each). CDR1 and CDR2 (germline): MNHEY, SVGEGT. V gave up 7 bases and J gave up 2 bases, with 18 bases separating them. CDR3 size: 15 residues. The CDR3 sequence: CASTPGAEPTYEQYF. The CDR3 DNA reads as TGTGCCAGCACCCCCGGGGCGGAACCAACCTACGAGCAGTACTTC.

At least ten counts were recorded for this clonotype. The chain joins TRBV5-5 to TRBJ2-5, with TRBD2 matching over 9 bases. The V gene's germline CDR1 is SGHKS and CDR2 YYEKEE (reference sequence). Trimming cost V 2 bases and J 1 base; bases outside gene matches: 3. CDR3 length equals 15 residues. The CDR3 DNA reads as TGTGCCAGCAGCTTTAGCGGGAGTCCCCAAGAGACCCAGTACTTC. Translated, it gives CASSFSGSPQETQYF.

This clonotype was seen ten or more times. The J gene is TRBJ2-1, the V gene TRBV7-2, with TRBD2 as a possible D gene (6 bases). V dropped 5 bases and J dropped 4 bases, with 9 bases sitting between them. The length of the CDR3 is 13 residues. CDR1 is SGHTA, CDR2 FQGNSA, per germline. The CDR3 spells CASSPDYYNEQFF. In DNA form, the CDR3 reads TGTGCCAGCAGCCCGGACTATTACAATGAGCAGTTCTTC.

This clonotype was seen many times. In DNA, the CDR3 is TGTGCCATCAGTGAGGTGCGCGGTCGGGGGGCCGGGGAGCAGTACTTC. Its protein product is CAISEVRGRGAGEQYF. The V and J genes are TRBV10-3 and TRBJ2-7, with D possibly being TRBD2 (7 bases). The length of the CDR3 is 16 residues. CDR1 is ENHRY and CDR2 is SYGVKD in the germline V gene. V was pared by 2 bases and J by 7 bases, with 21 bases between.

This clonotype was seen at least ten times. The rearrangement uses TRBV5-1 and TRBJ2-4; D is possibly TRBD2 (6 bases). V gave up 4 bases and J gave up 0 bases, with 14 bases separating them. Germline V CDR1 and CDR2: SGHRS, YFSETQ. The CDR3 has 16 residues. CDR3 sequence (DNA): TGCGCCAGCAGCCTGGAGCAGGGACTAGCCAAAAACATTCAGTACTTC. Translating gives CASSLEQGLAKNIQYF.

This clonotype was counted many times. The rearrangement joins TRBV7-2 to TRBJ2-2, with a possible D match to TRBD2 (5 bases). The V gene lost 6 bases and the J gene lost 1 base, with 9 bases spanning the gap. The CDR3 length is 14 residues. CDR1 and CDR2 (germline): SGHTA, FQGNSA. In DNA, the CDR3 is TGTGCCAGCAGTTCGGACTGGAACACCGGGGAGCTGTTTTTT. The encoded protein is CASSSDWNTGELFF.

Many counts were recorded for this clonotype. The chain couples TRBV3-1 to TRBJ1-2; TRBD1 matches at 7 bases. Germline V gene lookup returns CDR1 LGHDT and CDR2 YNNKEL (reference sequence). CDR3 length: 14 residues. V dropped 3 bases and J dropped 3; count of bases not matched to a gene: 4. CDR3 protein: CASSHYDRDYGYTF. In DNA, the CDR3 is TGTGCCAGCAGCCACTACGACAGGGACTATGGCTACACCTTC. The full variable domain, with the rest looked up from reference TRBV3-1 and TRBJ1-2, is DTAVSQTPKYLVTQMGNDKSIKCEQNLGHDTMYWYKQDSKKFLKIMFSYNNKELIINETVPNRFSPKSPDKAHLNLHINSLELGDSAVYFCASSHYDRDYGYTFGSGTRLTVV.

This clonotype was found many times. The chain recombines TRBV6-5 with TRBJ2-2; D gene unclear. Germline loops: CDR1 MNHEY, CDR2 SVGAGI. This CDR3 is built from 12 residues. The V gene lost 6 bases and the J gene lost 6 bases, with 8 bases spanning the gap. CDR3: CASSQIPGELFF. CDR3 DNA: TGTGCCAGCAGCCAAATCCCCGGGGAGCTGTTTTTT.

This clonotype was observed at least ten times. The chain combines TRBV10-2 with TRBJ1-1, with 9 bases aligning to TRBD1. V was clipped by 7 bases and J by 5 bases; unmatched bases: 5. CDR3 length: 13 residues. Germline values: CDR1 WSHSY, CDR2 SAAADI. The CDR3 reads CASMGQGLTEAFF. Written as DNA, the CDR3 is TGCGCCAGCATGGGACAGGGCTTGACTGAAGCTTTCTTT.

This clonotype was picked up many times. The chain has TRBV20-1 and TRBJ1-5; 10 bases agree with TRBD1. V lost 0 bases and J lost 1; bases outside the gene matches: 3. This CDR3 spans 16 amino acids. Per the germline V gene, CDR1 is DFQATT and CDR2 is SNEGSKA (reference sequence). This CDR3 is CSARDPGQGSNQPQHF. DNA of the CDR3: TGCAGTGCTAGAGATCCGGGACAGGGGAGCAATCAGCCCCAGCATTTT.

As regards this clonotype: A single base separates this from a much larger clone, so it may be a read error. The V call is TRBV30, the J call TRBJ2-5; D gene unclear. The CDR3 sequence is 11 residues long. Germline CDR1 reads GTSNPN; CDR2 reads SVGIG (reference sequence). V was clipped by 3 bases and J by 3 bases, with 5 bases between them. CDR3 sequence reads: CAWSSEETQYF. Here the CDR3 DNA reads TGTGCCTGGAGCAGTGAAGAGACCCAGTACTTC.

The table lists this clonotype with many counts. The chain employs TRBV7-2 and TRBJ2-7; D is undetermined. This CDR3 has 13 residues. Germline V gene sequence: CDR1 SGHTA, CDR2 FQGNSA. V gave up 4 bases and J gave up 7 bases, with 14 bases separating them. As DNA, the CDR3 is TGTGCCAGCAGCTCCCCCACTGGGGTGGAGCAGTACTTC. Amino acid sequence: CASSSPTGVEQYF.

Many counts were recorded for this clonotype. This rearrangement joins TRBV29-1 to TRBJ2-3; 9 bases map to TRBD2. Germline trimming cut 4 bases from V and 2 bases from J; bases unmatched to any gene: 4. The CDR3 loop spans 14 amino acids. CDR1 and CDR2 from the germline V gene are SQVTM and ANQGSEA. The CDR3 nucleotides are TGCAGCGTTGGGGTAGCGGGAGACACAGATACGCAGTATTTT. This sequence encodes CSVGVAGDTDTQYF.

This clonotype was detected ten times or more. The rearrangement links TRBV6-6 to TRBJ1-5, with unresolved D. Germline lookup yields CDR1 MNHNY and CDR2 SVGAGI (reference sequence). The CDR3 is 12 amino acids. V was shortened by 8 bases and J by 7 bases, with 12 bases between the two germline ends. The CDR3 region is CASADAGQPQHF. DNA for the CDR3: TGTGCCAGCGCGGATGCGGGCCAGCCCCAGCATTTT.

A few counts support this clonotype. Here the CDR3 DNA reads TGCAGTGCTAGAGAGGCAGGAGGGTACACCTTC. Its protein product is CSAREAGGYTF. The rearrangement joins TRBV20-1 to TRBJ1-2, with unresolved D. V dropped 0 bases and J dropped 11 bases, with 10 bases sitting between them. The germline CDR1 and CDR2 sequences are DFQATT and SNEGSKA (reference sequence). The CDR3 is 11 residues long.

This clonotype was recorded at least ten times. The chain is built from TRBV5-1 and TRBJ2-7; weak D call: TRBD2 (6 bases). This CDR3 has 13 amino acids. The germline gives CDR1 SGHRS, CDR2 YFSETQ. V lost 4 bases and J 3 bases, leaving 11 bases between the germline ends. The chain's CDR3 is CASSLTDYYEQYF. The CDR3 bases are TGCGCCAGCAGCCTGACGGACTACTACGAGCAGTACTTC.

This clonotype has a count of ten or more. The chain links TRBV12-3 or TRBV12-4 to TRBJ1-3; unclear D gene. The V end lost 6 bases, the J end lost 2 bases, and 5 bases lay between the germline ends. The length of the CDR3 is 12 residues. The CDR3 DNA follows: TGTGCCAGCAGCCCCCCTGGAAACACCATATATTTT. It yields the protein CASSPPGNTIYF.

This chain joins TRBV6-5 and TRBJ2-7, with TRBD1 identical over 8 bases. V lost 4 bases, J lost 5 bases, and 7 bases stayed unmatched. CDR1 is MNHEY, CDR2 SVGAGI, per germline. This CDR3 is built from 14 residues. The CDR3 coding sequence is TGTGCCAGCAGTTCACGGACAGGGAGGCACGAGCAGTACTTC. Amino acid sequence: CASSSRTGRHEQYF.

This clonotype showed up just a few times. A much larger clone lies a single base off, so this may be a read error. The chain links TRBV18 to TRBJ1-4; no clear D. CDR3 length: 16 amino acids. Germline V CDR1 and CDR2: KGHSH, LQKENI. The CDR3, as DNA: TGTGTCAGCTCACCTTACCAGGAGGCAACTAATGAAAAACTGTTTTTT. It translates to CVSSPYQEATNEKLFF.

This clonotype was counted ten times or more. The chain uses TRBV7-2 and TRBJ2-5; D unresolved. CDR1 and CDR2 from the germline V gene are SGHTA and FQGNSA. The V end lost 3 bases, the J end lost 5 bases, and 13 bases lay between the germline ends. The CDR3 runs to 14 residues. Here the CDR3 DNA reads TGTGCCAGCAGCTTCGGTCGGGTGGCGGAGACCCAGTACTTC. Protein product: CASSFGRVAETQYF.

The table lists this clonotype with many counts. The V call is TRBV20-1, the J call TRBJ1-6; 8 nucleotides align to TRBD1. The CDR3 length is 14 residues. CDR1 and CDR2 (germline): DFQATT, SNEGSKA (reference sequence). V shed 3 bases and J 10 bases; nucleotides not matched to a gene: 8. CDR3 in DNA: TGCAGTGCTAGCGGCGGGACAGGTCTCTCACCCCTCCACTTT. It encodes CSASGGTGLSPLHF.

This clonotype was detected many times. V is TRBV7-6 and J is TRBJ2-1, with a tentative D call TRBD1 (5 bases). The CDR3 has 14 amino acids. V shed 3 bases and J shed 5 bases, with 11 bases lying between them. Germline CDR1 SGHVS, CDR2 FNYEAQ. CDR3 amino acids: CASSLGQSDNEQFF. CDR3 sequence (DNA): TGTGCCAGCAGCTTGGGGCAATCCGACAATGAGCAGTTCTTC. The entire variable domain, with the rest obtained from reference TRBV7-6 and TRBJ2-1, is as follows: GAGVSQSPRYKVTKRGQDVALRCDPISGHVSLYWYRQALGQGPEFLTYFNYEAQQDKSGLPNDRFSAERPEGSISTLTIQRTEQRDSAMYRCASSLGQSDNEQFFGPGTRLTVL.

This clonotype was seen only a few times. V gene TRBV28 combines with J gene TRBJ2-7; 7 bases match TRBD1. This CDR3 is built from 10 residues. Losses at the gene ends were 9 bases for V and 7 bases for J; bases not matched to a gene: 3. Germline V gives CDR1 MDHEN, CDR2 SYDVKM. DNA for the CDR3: TGTGCCAGTACAGGGGCTGAGCAGTACTTC. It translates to CASTGAEQYF.

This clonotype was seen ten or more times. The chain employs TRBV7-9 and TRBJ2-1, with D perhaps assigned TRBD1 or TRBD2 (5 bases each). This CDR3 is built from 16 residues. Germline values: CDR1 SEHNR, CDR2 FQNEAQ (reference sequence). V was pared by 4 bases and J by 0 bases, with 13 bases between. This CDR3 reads CASSSWGRSSYNEQFF. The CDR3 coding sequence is TGTGCCAGCAGCTCCTGGGGACGGAGCTCCTACAATGAGCAGTTCTTC.

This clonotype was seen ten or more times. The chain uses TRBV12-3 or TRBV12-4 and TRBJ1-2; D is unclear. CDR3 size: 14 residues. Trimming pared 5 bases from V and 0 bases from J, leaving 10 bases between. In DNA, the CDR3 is TGTGCCAGCAGTCCTCAGGATGCTAACTATGGCTACACCTTC. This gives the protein CASSPQDANYGYTF.

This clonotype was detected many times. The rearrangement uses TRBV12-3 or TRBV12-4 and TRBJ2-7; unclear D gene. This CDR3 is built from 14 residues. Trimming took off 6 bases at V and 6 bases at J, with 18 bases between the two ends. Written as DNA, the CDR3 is TGTGCCAGCAGCCTCTGTGGGGATGCCTGCGAGCAGTACTTC. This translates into CASSLCGDACEQYF.

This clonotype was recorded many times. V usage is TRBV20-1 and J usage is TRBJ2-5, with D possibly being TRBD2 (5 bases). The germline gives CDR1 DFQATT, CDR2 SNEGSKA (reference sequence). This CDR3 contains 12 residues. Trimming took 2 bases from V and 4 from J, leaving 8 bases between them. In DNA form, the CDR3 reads TGCAGTGCTAGACGGGCGGGAGAGACCCAGTACTTC. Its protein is CSARRAGETQYF.